This T cell receptor beta chain stems from a study of CD8 T cells in Susac syndrome. Study-level information: When their blood was taken, the Susac syndrome patients had either not yet had any therapy, were taking corticosteroids, or were taking intravenous immunoglobulin alone.

Findings of the study overall: The study's TCR sequencing and HLA analysis covered a relatively small number of individuals, and the study acknowledged this.

Note on this clonotype: The antigen remains undetermined.

Negative isolation was applied to CD8+ and CD4+ T cells, and FACS enrichment was applied to TEMRA cells. Germline lookup yields CDR1 LGHDT and CDR2 YNNKEL (reference sequence). With 3 bases removed from V and 3 bases from J, the gap between germline ends came to 14 bases. CDR3 length equals 16 residues. It was with random hexamers that about 0.45 to 1 ug RNA was reverse transcribed. TCRdb fed the immunoSEQ multiplex PCR reads into MiXCR, producing one record per CDR3 protein. The profile shows some 200,000 distinct CDR3 sequences, 95% of them singletons. The specimen was CD4+ T cells from PBMCs. The TCR originated in a human donor with Susac syndrome. This chain connects TRBV3-1 to TRBJ1-4, with D maybe TRBD1 (5 bases). The CDR3 coding sequence is TGTGCCAGCAGCCAGAAAAGGGGCGGGTCTAATGAAAAACTGTTTTTT. Amino acids: CASSQKRGGSNEKLFF.